This T cell receptor beta chain was sequenced in a study of cytomegalovirus exposure and HLA in healthy donors. Amplification used 60 Vbeta primers and 13 Jbeta primers. Sequencing used immunoSEQ multiplex PCR; TCRdb keeps in-frame clones, though not all of them. The sample records about 100,000 clones, 85% being singletons. Sequenced input: PBMCs. This clonotype originated in a man aged 30 to 45 in good health and CMV-seronegative.

DNA for the CDR3: TGTGCCAGCAGCCAAGCGGGGTTCCAAGAGACCCAGTACTTC. Translated: CASSQAGFQETQYF. The genes are TRBV9 and TRBJ2-5; 7 positions match TRBD2. Germline values: CDR1 SGDLS, CDR2 YYNGEE. V trimming: 4 bases; J trimming: 1 base; junction bases outside the gene matches: 4. CDR3 length equals 14 residues.